A selection of T cell receptor beta chains follows, all from one sample in a study of metastatic and nonmetastatic thyroid tumors. TCRdb recomputed clones from the PCR reads via MiXCR. This table has around 19,000 clones, less than 20% appearing once. The material sequenced was blood. The receptor set was obtained from a female donor with papillary thyroid cancer or a benign thyroid nodule (not recorded which). Some clones in this sample may be carry-over from other donors' samples. CDR3s include the opening cysteine and the closing phenylalanine or tryptophan. D genes are given only for firm matches. Clone size is shown for a subset of rows, as once, few, many or a class of expanded clone.

V gene: TRBV19; clone size: many; D gene: NA; J gene: TRBJ1-4; CDR3 length: 15; CDR3 protein: CASSIRGLENEKLFF; CDR3 DNA: TGTGCCAGTAGTATCAGGGGATTGGAAAATGAAAAACTGTTTTTT
V gene: TRBV29-1; clone size: many; D gene: NA; J gene: TRBJ2-7; CDR3 length: 17; CDR3 protein: CSVLSRSAGVYSYEQYF; CDR3 DNA: TGCAGCGTCCTCTCCCGAAGTGCAGGGGTGTACTCCTACGAGCAGTACTTC
V gene: TRBV20-1; clone size: medium-sized; D gene: TRBD1; J gene: TRBJ2-5; CDR3 length: 19; CDR3 protein: CSARGEDLGAGGAMETQYF; CDR3 DNA: TGCAGTGCTAGAGGCGAGGATCTCGGGGCAGGGGGCGCGATGGAGACCCAGTACTTC
V gene: TRBV6-2/TRBV6-3; clone size: NA; D gene: TRBD1; J gene: TRBJ1-1; CDR3 length: 22; CDR3 protein: CASSYFRWRVKSTGVENTEAFF; CDR3 DNA: TGTGCCAGCAGTTACTTTCGATGGCGTGTCAAAAGCACAGGGGTGGAAAACACTGAAGCTTTCTTT
V gene: TRBV7-9; clone size: many; D gene: NA; J gene: TRBJ1-3; CDR3 length: 13; CDR3 protein: CASSRDSGNTIYF; CDR3 DNA: TGTGCCAGCAGCCGGGACTCTGGAAACACCATATATTTT
V gene: TRBV6-5; clone size: many; D gene: TRBD2; J gene: TRBJ2-5; CDR3 length: 18; CDR3 protein: CASSYSTRGLAGGETQYF; CDR3 DNA: TGTGCCAGCAGTTACTCGACCAGGGGGCTAGCGGGGGGCGAGACCCAGTACTTC
V gene: TRBV7-9; clone size: many; D gene: NA; J gene: TRBJ2-7; CDR3 length: 14; CDR3 protein: CASSLGGGSYEQYF; CDR3 DNA: TGTGCCAGCAGCTTAGGCGGCGGCTCCTACGAGCAGTACTTC
V gene: TRBV6-4; clone size: NA; D gene: TRBD2; J gene: TRBJ2-3; CDR3 length: 14; CDR3 protein: CASSDSGSTYTQYF; CDR3 DNA: TGTGCCAGCAGTGATAGCGGGAGCACTTATACGCAGTATTTT
V gene: TRBV20-1; clone size: many; D gene: NA; J gene: TRBJ2-3; CDR3 length: 11; CDR3 protein: CPDPGTDTQYF; CDR3 DNA: TGCCCCGACCCGGGCACAGATACGCAGTATTTT
V gene: TRBV3-1; clone size: many; D gene: NA; J gene: TRBJ1-6; CDR3 length: 13; CDR3 protein: CASGAGGNSPLHF; CDR3 DNA: TGTGCCAGTGGGGCCGGAGGTAATTCACCCCTCCACTTT
V gene: TRBV27; clone size: many; D gene: TRBD1; J gene: TRBJ2-1; CDR3 length: 16; CDR3 protein: CASSDSDRGTYNEQFF; CDR3 DNA: TGTGCCAGCAGCGACTCGGACAGGGGAACCTACAATGAGCAGTTCTTC
V gene: TRBV10-1; clone size: few; D gene: TRBD1; J gene: TRBJ1-6; CDR3 length: 14; CDR3 protein: CASNSTGGRSPLHF; CDR3 DNA: TGCGCCAGCAACTCGACAGGGGGCAGATCACCCCTCCACTTT
V gene: TRBV28; clone size: NA; D gene: NA; J gene: TRBJ2-1; CDR3 length: 14; CDR3 protein: CASRVWTVGNEQFF; CDR3 DNA: TGTGCCAGCAGAGTATGGACAGTAGGGAATGAGCAGTTCTTC
V gene: TRBV27; clone size: medium-sized; D gene: TRBD1; J gene: TRBJ2-7; CDR3 length: 15; CDR3 protein: CASSPRTGFSYEQYF; CDR3 DNA: TGTGCCAGCAGCCCCCGGACAGGGTTTTCCTACGAGCAGTACTTC
V gene: TRBV7-2; clone size: many; D gene: NA; J gene: TRBJ1-1; CDR3 length: 14; CDR3 protein: CASSPSPSNTEAFF; CDR3 DNA: TGTGCCAGCAGCCCAAGTCCCTCGAACACTGAAGCTTTCTTT
V gene: TRBV5-1; clone size: NA; D gene: NA; J gene: TRBJ1-2; CDR3 length: 13; CDR3 protein: CASSFSVDDGYTF; CDR3 DNA: TGCGCCAGCAGCTTCTCAGTGGATGATGGCTACACCTTC
V gene: TRBV3-2; clone size: many; D gene: NA; J gene: TRBJ2-1; CDR3 length: 18; CDR3 protein: CASSQASRGPTLYNEQFF; CDR3 DNA: TGTGCCAGCAGCCAAGCGTCCAGGGGACCTACTTTATACAATGAGCAGTTCTTC
V gene: TRBV11-2; clone size: NA; D gene: NA; J gene: TRBJ2-1; CDR3 length: 17; CDR3 protein: CASSSPTRQFSYNEQFF; CDR3 DNA: TGTGCCAGCAGCTCCCCTACTCGACAGTTCTCCTACAATGAGCAGTTCTTC
V gene: TRBV6-1; clone size: many; D gene: TRBD1; J gene: TRBJ1-1; CDR3 length: 14; CDR3 protein: CASRGGTGGTEAFF; CDR3 DNA: TGTGCCAGCAGAGGCGGGACAGGCGGCACTGAAGCTTTCTTT
V gene: TRBV5-5; clone size: many; D gene: NA; J gene: TRBJ1-5; CDR3 length: 15; CDR3 protein: CASSFSRGMGQPQHF; CDR3 DNA: TGTGCCAGCAGCTTCTCCAGGGGAATGGGCCAGCCCCAGCATTTT
V gene: TRBV6-5; clone size: NA; D gene: NA; J gene: TRBJ2-2; CDR3 length: 15; CDR3 protein: CASSYFAGNTGELFF; CDR3 DNA: TGTGCCAGCAGTTACTTTGCGGGAAACACCGGGGAGCTGTTTTTT
V gene: TRBV2; clone size: many; D gene: TRBD2; J gene: TRBJ2-4; CDR3 length: 16; CDR3 protein: CASSVLAGGRGNIQYF; CDR3 DNA: TGTGCCAGCAGTGTTCTAGCGGGGGGGCGTGGAAACATTCAGTACTTC
V gene: TRBV27; clone size: many; D gene: NA; J gene: TRBJ2-3; CDR3 length: 13; CDR3 protein: CASSWGAPDTQYF; CDR3 DNA: TGTGCCAGCAGTTGGGGGGCCCCAGATACGCAGTATTTT
V gene: TRBV29-1; clone size: few; D gene: NA; J gene: TRBJ1-1; CDR3 length: 12; CDR3 protein: CSVVDGYTEAFF; CDR3 DNA: TGCAGCGTTGTGGACGGATACACTGAAGCTTTCTTT
V gene: TRBV6-1; clone size: many; D gene: NA; J gene: TRBJ2-7; CDR3 length: 13; CDR3 protein: CASGELESYEQYF; CDR3 DNA: TGTGCCAGCGGGGAACTGGAGAGTTACGAGCAGTACTTC
V gene: TRBV4-3; clone size: many; D gene: NA; J gene: TRBJ2-1; CDR3 length: 15; CDR3 protein: CASSQSGLWDNEQFF; CDR3 DNA: TGCGCCAGCAGCCAATCCGGCTTGTGGGACAATGAGCAGTTCTTC
V gene: TRBV19; clone size: NA; D gene: NA; J gene: TRBJ1-5; CDR3 length: 12; CDR3 protein: CASSAAGEPQHF; CDR3 DNA: TGTGCCAGTAGTGCCGCAGGGGAGCCCCAGCATTTT
V gene: TRBV12-3/TRBV12-4; clone size: few; D gene: NA; J gene: TRBJ2-2; CDR3 length: 13; CDR3 protein: CASTGHGTGEPFF; CDR3 DNA: TGTGCCAGCACGGGACATGGCACCGGGGAGCCGTTTTTT
V gene: TRBV15; clone size: many; D gene: TRBD1; J gene: TRBJ2-5; CDR3 length: 16; CDR3 protein: CATSGLGQGGGETQYF; CDR3 DNA: TGTGCCACCAGCGGCCTGGGACAGGGGGGGGGGGAGACCCAGTACTTC
V gene: TRBV27; clone size: NA; D gene: NA; J gene: TRBJ1-6; CDR3 length: 15; CDR3 protein: CASSFTGSPNSPLHF; CDR3 DNA: TGTGCCAGCAGTTTCACAGGTTCCCCTAATTCACCCCTCCACTTT
V gene: TRBV2; clone size: many; D gene: NA; J gene: TRBJ2-5; CDR3 length: 13; CDR3 protein: CATRTGDTETQYF; CDR3 DNA: TGTGCCACCAGAACCGGGGACACAGAGACCCAGTACTTC
V gene: TRBV4-3; clone size: many; D gene: NA; J gene: TRBJ1-4; CDR3 length: 17; CDR3 protein: CASSQDFPRADNEKLFF; CDR3 DNA: TGCGCCAGCAGCCAAGATTTTCCGAGGGCAGATAATGAAAAACTGTTTTTT
V gene: TRBV20-1; clone size: many; D gene: NA; J gene: TRBJ1-1; CDR3 length: 15; CDR3 protein: CRRGGDPSLNTEAFF; CDR3 DNA: TGCAGGAGGGGGGGTGATCCATCTCTGAACACTGAAGCTTTCTTT
V gene: TRBV11-2; clone size: NA; D gene: NA; J gene: TRBJ2-1; CDR3 length: 16; CDR3 protein: CASSLVGGGGYNEQFF; CDR3 DNA: TGTGCCAGCAGCTTAGTCGGCGGAGGGGGCTACAATGAGCAGTTCTTC
V gene: TRBV11-3; clone size: many; D gene: NA; J gene: TRBJ1-5; CDR3 length: 13; CDR3 protein: CASSSGVNQPQHF; CDR3 DNA: TGTGCCAGCAGTTCAGGAGTCAATCAGCCCCAGCATTTT
V gene: TRBV7-2; clone size: many; D gene: NA; J gene: TRBJ1-2; CDR3 length: 15; CDR3 protein: CASSPGVRDTYGYTF; CDR3 DNA: TGTGCCAGCAGCCCAGGGGTTCGGGACACCTATGGCTACACCTTC
V gene: TRBV9; clone size: many; D gene: TRBD1; J gene: TRBJ2-1; CDR3 length: 15; CDR3 protein: CASSAQGFLYNEQFF; CDR3 DNA: TGTGCCAGCAGCGCACAGGGGTTTTTGTACAATGAGCAGTTCTTC
V gene: TRBV13; clone size: NA; D gene: TRBD2; J gene: TRBJ2-7; CDR3 length: 15; CDR3 protein: CASSINSGSPSEQYF; CDR3 DNA: TGTGCCAGCAGCATAAATAGCGGGAGCCCCTCCGAGCAGTACTTC
V gene: TRBV20-1; clone size: many; D gene: NA; J gene: TRBJ1-6; CDR3 length: 15; CDR3 protein: CSARPGSSYNSPLHF; CDR3 DNA: TGCAGTGCTAGGCCGGGGAGCTCCTATAATTCACCCCTCCACTTT
V gene: TRBV2; clone size: medium-sized; D gene: NA; J gene: TRBJ2-7; CDR3 length: 11; CDR3 protein: CASSDYYEQYF; CDR3 DNA: TGTGCCAGCAGCGACTATTACGAGCAGTACTTC
V gene: TRBV6-2/TRBV6-3; clone size: NA; D gene: NA; J gene: TRBJ2-2; CDR3 length: 13; CDR3 protein: CASTDLTTGDLFF; CDR3 DNA: TGTGCCAGCACCGATTTGACGACCGGGGATCTTTTTTTT
V gene: TRBV7-8; clone size: many; D gene: NA; J gene: TRBJ2-5; CDR3 length: 12; CDR3 protein: CASSSLGGTQYF; CDR3 DNA: TGTGCCAGCAGCTCACTTGGGGGGACCCAGTACTTC
V gene: TRBV20-1; clone size: many; D gene: TRBD2; J gene: TRBJ2-5; CDR3 length: 13; CDR3 protein: CSASLAGGETQYF; CDR3 DNA: TGCAGTGCTAGTCTAGCGGGAGGTGAGACCCAGTACTTC
V gene: TRBV6-5; clone size: medium-sized; D gene: TRBD1; J gene: TRBJ2-7; CDR3 length: 18; CDR3 protein: CASSYSSPEGASSYEQYF; CDR3 DNA: TGTGCCAGCAGTTACTCGAGCCCAGAGGGGGCGAGCTCCTACGAGCAGTACTTC
V gene: TRBV6-1; clone size: NA; D gene: TRBD2; J gene: TRBJ2-1; CDR3 length: 17; CDR3 protein: CASTDSMGGSSYNEQFF; CDR3 DNA: TGTGCCAGCACTGACTCCATGGGGGGGAGCTCCTACAATGAGCAGTTCTTC
V gene: TRBV29-1; clone size: many; D gene: TRBD1; J gene: TRBJ1-1; CDR3 length: 14; CDR3 protein: CSVVGGTANTEAFF; CDR3 DNA: TGCAGCGTGGTTGGCGGGACAGCGAACACTGAAGCTTTCTTT
V gene: TRBV3-1; clone size: many; D gene: NA; J gene: TRBJ1-1; CDR3 length: 13; CDR3 protein: CASSQYVNTEAFF; CDR3 DNA: TGTGCCAGCAGCCAATATGTGAACACTGAAGCTTTCTTT
V gene: TRBV28; clone size: few; D gene: TRBD2; J gene: TRBJ2-5; CDR3 length: 20; CDR3 protein: CASSLSRGRLAGTPKRSKYF; CDR3 DNA: TGTGCCAGCAGTTTAAGCAGAGGTCGGCTAGCGGGCACACCCAAGAGGTCCAAGTACTTC
V gene: TRBV19; clone size: NA; D gene: NA; J gene: TRBJ2-7; CDR3 length: 15; CDR3 protein: CASSLNSRPTYEQYF; CDR3 DNA: TGTGCCAGTAGCCTCAACAGCAGACCTACCTACGAGCAGTACTTC
V gene: TRBV7-2; clone size: many; D gene: NA; J gene: TRBJ1-4; CDR3 length: 16; CDR3 protein: CASSAPTPDSNEKLFF; CDR3 DNA: TGTGCCAGCAGCGCCCCTACCCCGGACAGCAATGAAAAACTGTTTTTT
V gene: TRBV20-1; clone size: NA; D gene: TRBD1; J gene: TRBJ2-1; CDR3 length: 16; CDR3 protein: CSARDWTQGDFNEQFF; CDR3 DNA: TGCAGTGCTAGAGATTGGACACAGGGGGACTTCAATGAGCAGTTCTTC
V gene: TRBV7-9; clone size: NA; D gene: NA; J gene: TRBJ2-1; CDR3 length: 12; CDR3 protein: CASIFGGHEQFF; CDR3 DNA: TGTGCCAGCATCTTTGGGGGTCATGAGCAGTTCTTC
V gene: TRBV4-1; clone size: many; D gene: TRBD1; J gene: TRBJ2-7; CDR3 length: 16; CDR3 protein: CASSQDLWQGENEQYF; CDR3 DNA: TGCGCCAGCAGCCAAGATCTATGGCAGGGGGAAAACGAGCAGTACTTC
V gene: TRBV28; clone size: medium-sized; D gene: NA; J gene: TRBJ2-7; CDR3 length: 13; CDR3 protein: CASGYTGPYEQYF; CDR3 DNA: TGTGCCAGTGGGTATACAGGGCCCTACGAGCAGTACTTC
V gene: TRBV5-6; clone size: many; D gene: NA; J gene: TRBJ1-1; CDR3 length: 13; CDR3 protein: CASSLAQPKEAFF; CDR3 DNA: TGTGCCAGCAGCTTGGCACAGCCCAAGGAAGCTTTCTTT
V gene: TRBV20-1; clone size: many; D gene: TRBD1; J gene: TRBJ1-3; CDR3 length: 13; CDR3 protein: CSTGGKSGNTIYF; CDR3 DNA: TGCAGTACAGGGGGAAAGTCCGGAAACACCATATATTTT
V gene: TRBV29-1; clone size: many; D gene: NA; J gene: TRBJ1-1; CDR3 length: 13; CDR3 protein: CSVTGHLNTEAFF; CDR3 DNA: TGCAGCGTTACGGGACACCTGAACACTGAAGCTTTCTTT
V gene: TRBV6-1; clone size: NA; D gene: NA; J gene: TRBJ2-2; CDR3 length: 15; CDR3 protein: CASIRSWANTGELFF; CDR3 DNA: TGTGCCAGCATCCGATCATGGGCGAACACCGGGGAGCTGTTTTTT
V gene: TRBV20-1; clone size: many; D gene: TRBD2; J gene: TRBJ2-7; CDR3 length: 10; CDR3 protein: CSASGGEQYF; CDR3 DNA: TGCAGTGCCTCGGGGGGCGAGCAGTACTTC